The source of this T cell receptor (beta chain) is a study of shared clonotypes between healthy human individuals. Concerning this clone itself: Antigen unknown.

Sequencing used immunoSEQ multiplex PCR; TCRdb keeps in-frame clones, though not all of them. The sample lists around 1.9 million clones, about 93% occurring once. Trimming stripped 5 bases from V and 5 bases from J, with 13 bases between. Germline lookup yields CDR1 MNHEY and CDR2 SMNVEV (reference sequence). The CDR3 loop spans 13 amino acids. Points from the study as a whole: Sampling was confined to blood; repertoires within tissues likely differ.

The naive CD8 population came from CD45RO-negative cells selected for CCR7, without terminally differentiated effector memory CD45RA+ cells. This receptor was obtained from a man aged 18 to 29 in good health. Some clones in this sample may be carry-over from other donors' samples. Sequenced: naive CD8+ T cells from PBMCs. The chain employs TRBV27 and TRBJ2-7; a weak D match, TRBD2 (6 bases). In DNA form, the CDR3 reads TGTGCCAGCAGTCCCCGGGGGACGAACGAGCAGTACTTC. Translation: CASSPRGTNEQYF.